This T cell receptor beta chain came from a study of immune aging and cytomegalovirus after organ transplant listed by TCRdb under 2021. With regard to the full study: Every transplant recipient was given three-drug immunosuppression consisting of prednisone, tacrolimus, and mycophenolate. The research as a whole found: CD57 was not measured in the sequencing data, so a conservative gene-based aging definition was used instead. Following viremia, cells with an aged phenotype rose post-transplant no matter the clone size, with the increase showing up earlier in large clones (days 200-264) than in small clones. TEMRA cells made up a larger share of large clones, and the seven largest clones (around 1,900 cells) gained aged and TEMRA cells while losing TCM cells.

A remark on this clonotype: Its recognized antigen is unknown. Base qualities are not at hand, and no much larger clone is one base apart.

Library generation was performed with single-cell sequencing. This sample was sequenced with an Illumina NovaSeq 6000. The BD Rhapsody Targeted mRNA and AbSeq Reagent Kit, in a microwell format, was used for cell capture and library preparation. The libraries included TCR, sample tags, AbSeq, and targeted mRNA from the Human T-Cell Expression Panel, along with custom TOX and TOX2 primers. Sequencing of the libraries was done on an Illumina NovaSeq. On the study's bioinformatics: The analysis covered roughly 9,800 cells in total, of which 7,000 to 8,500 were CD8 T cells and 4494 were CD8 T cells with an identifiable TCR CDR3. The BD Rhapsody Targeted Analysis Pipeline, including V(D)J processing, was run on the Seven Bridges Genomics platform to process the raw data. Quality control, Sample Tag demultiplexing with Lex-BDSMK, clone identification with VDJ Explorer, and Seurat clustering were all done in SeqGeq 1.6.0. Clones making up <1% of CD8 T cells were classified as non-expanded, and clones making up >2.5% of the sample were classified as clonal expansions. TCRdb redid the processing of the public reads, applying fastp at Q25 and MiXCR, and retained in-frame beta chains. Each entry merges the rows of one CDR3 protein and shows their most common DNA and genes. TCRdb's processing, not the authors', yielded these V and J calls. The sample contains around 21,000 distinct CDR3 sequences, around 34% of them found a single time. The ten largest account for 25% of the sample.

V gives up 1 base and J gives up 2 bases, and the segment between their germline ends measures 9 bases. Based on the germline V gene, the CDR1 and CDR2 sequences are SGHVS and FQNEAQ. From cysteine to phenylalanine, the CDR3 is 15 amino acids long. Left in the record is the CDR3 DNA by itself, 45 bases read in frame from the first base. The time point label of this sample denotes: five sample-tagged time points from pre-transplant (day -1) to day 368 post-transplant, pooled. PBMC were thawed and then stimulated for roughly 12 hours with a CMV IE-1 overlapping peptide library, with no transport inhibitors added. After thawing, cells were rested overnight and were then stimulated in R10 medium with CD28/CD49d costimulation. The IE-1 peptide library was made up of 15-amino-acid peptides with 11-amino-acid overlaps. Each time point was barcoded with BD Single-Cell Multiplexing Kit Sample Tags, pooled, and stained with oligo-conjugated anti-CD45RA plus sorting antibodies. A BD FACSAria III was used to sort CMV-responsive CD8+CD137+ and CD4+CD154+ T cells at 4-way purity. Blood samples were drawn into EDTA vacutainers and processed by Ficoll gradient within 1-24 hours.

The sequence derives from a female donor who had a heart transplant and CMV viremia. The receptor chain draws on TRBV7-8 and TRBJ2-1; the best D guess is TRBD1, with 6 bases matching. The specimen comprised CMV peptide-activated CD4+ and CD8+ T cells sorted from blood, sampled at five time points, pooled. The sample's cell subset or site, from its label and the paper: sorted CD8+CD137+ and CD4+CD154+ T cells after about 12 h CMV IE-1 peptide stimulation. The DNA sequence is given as TGTGCCAGCAGCTTAGACGCAGGGGCCTACAATGAGCAGTTCTTC. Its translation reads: CASSLDAGAYNEQFF.